This T cell receptor (beta chain) was identified during a study of CD8 T cells in Susac syndrome (dated by TCRdb to between 2018 and 2020). Regarding the study in general: Whether CD8+ T cell activation and differentiation in Susac syndrome was antigen driven was tested using repertoire sequencing. General conclusions and limits of the study: The TCR sequencing and HLA analysis was acknowledged to have included a relatively small number of individuals.

A note on this clonotype: This clone's antigen is unknown. No base quality values were provided; no much bigger clone lies one nucleotide off.

Peripheral blood CD8+ and CD4+ T cells from healthy donors, Susac syndrome patients and multiple sclerosis patients were profiled using high-throughput TCR beta sequencing. The healthy donors served as controls matched for age and sex. Bulk CD8+ and CD4+ T cells were purified by magnetic negative isolation, whereas CD8+ TEMRA cells were enriched by FACS. Blood was drawn into EDTA tubes, processed within 24 hours, and PBMCs were isolated by density gradient centrifugation. PBMCs intended for TCR sequencing were cryopreserved in liquid nitrogen and thawed later in a water bath at 37 degrees C. The sorted or isolated CD4+, CD8+ and CD8+ TEMRA cells had a purity of 90% or higher. For CDR1 and CDR2, the germline V gene lists SGHTA and FQGTGA. The CDR3 runs 15 residues from the cysteine to the phenylalanine. Only the CDR3 DNA is retained, 45 bases long and in frame from the first base. V and J are truncated by 4 bases and 2 bases respectively, leaving an intervening sequence of 13 bases.

RNA was extracted using the RNeasy kit, and roughly 0.5 to 1 ug of the RNA was reverse transcribed with random hexamers. The immunoSEQ multiplex PCR assay, which covers 54 Vbeta and 13 Jbeta segments, was used to amplify TCR beta CDR3 regions. To correct PCR amplification bias, a synthetic template baseline was used for both primer optimization and computational correction. Per the original workflow: Reads were assigned to V, D and J genes according to IMGT and analyzed in immunoSEQ Analyzer, with only productive sequences retained. To calculate clonality, Shannon entropy was normalized by log2 of the number of productive unique sequences and then subtracted from one. Public and private clones were assessed among the 100 most prevalent clones of each patient and control. Clones were defined as Susac-specific if absent from the healthy and MS cohorts, from some 1,000 published viral clones and from other ImmuneACCESS disease sequences. TCRdb reanalyzed the raw reads on its own, using fastp at Q25 for trimming and MiXCR for clone calling, and kept in-frame beta chains. A single entry per CDR3 protein holds the most common genes and DNA from its merged rows. These V and J calls rely on TCRdb rather than the paper's analysis. The sample contains around 150,000 distinct CDR3 sequences, around 93% of them found a single time. The biggest ten clones account for approximately 0.14% of the sample.

The TCR sequence derives from a human donor in good health. The sample was CD4+ T cells from PBMCs. This chain is built from TRBV7-3 and TRBJ2-3, with the D gene too uncertain to name. The nucleotide sequence is TGTGCCAGCAGCTCCTTCGGTGTCCACACAGATACGCAGTATTTT. Protein translation: CASSSFGVHTDTQYF. Here the CDR3 is joined to the reference TRBV7-3 and TRBJ2-3 genes, and the full variable domain is: GAGVSQTPSNKVTEKGKYVELRCDPISGHTALYWYRQSLGQGPEFLIYFQGTGAADDSGLPNDRFFAVRPEGSVSTLKIQRTERGDSAVYLCASSSFGVHTDTQYFGPGTRLTVL.